Listed below are T cell receptor beta chains from one sample, sequenced in a study of T cell repertoires in cytomegalovirus infection. No cognate antigen is known for these TCRs. TCRdb analysed the reads with MiXCR anew, one entry per CDR3 protein. The repertoire holds about 100,000 distinct CDR3 sequences, with under 45% as singletons. The sample consisted of CD8+ T cells from cultured PBMCs, taken from culture after CMV antigen stimulation. The source of these receptors is a human donor in good health (CMV status not recorded). Some clones in this sample may be carry-over from other donors' samples. CDR3s include the opening cysteine and the closing phenylalanine or tryptophan. A D gene is named only where the DNA matches it firmly. Only part of the rows carry a size: once, few, many, or a class if the clone is expanded.

CDR3 DNA	CDR3 protein	J gene	clone size	V gene	D gene
TGTGCCAGCAGCTCGGGAGCGGGGCCATCCCAAGAGACCCAGTACTTC	CASSSGAGPSQETQYF	TRBJ2-5	-	TRBV14	TRBD2
TGTGCCACCCAGAAAACCGACCCTTTCTTT	CATQKTDPFF	TRBJ1-1	-	TRBV24-1	-
TGTGCCAGCAGCTTAGCGCTTCCAGGCGATGAGCAGTTCTTC	CASSLALPGDEQFF	TRBJ2-1	few	TRBV7-8	-
TGTGCCAGCAGCTTGGACGGTTACTACGAGCAGTACTTC	CASSLDGYYEQYF	TRBJ2-7	many	TRBV5-6	-
TGTGCCAGCAGCTTAGTGGGGACAGGGGGGCGCAATGAGCAGTTCTTC	CASSLVGTGGRNEQFF	TRBJ2-1	-	TRBV7-2	TRBD1
TGTGCCAGCAGCAAAGACAGTGCAACTAATGAAAAACTGTTTTTT	CASSKDSATNEKLFF	TRBJ1-4	-	TRBV7-2	-
TGTGCCACCAGTGATGCAAAAGGGTACCAAGAGACCCAGTACTTC	CATSDAKGYQETQYF	TRBJ2-5	-	TRBV24-1	-
TGTGCCAGCAGTTTAACCAATTGGTTCTCCGAGCAGTACTTC	CASSLTNWFSEQYF	TRBJ2-7	many	TRBV28	-
TGTGCCAGCAGCCCGACAGGGGCGGCGGCACCCCTCCACTTT	CASSPTGAAAPLHF	TRBJ1-6	few	TRBV12-3/TRBV12-4	TRBD1
TGCGCCAGCAGCCAAGGAGGTCAGGGGCTGAGAGAGCAGTACTTC	CASSQGGQGLREQYF	TRBJ2-7	-	TRBV4-1	-
TGTGCCAGCAGCCCCGGGGCAGCGGGGGGGGGCCCCTACAATGAGCAGTTCTTC	CASSPGAAGGGPYNEQFF	TRBJ2-1	-	TRBV7-9	TRBD2
TGTGCCAGCAGTGAAGCGGGAAGAGACAGAGGCTATGGCTACACCTTC	CASSEAGRDRGYGYTF	TRBJ1-2	few	TRBV6-1	-
TGTGCCAGCAGCTTAGGGGTGGGGACCTACGAGCAGTACTTC	CASSLGVGTYEQYF	TRBJ2-7	few	TRBV11-1	-
TGTGCCAGCAGTTTCCCGGGACAGGGATCCTACGAGCAGTACTTC	CASSFPGQGSYEQYF	TRBJ2-7	many	TRBV7-2	TRBD1
TGTGCCAGCAGTTCCCAGGGGGCGGTGGGCTACACCTTC	CASSSQGAVGYTF	TRBJ1-2	-	TRBV27	TRBD1
TGTGCCAGCAGTTTAGACAGGGGTCACACTGAAGCTTTCTTT	CASSLDRGHTEAFF	TRBJ1-1	many	TRBV27	TRBD1
TGTGCCAGCAGCTTAGGACAGGGGATCTTGGATACGCAGTATTTT	CASSLGQGILDTQYF	TRBJ2-3	-	TRBV7-9	TRBD1
TGTGCCAGCAGTTTTAACGGGGTAGACCTAGGGGAGACCCAGTACTTC	CASSFNGVDLGETQYF	TRBJ2-5	few	TRBV28	-
TGCGCCAGCAGCCCCAGGACTAGCGGCTGGAATGAGCAGTTCTTC	CASSPRTSGWNEQFF	TRBJ2-1	-	TRBV4-1	TRBD2
TGTGCCAGCAGTGGGAGACGGACAGGGCCCCTACACACTGAAGCTTTCTTT	CASSGRRTGPLHTEAFF	TRBJ1-1	-	TRBV2	TRBD1
TGTGCCAGCAGCCCCCAAAGTCGGACAGGCAATGAGCAGTTCTTC	CASSPQSRTGNEQFF	TRBJ2-1	-	TRBV9	TRBD1
TGTGCCACCAGCCATACATTAGGACGGGGGCGCTACAATGAGCAGTTCTTC	CATSHTLGRGRYNEQFF	TRBJ2-1	many	TRBV15	-
TGTGCCACCAGTGTCGGTGTCGCAGATACGCAGTATTTT	CATSVGVADTQYF	TRBJ2-3	-	TRBV24-1	-
TGTGCCAGCAGTCCTCAGACTCCCCCAGTATTCAATGAGCAGTTCTTC	CASSPQTPPVFNEQFF	TRBJ2-1	-	TRBV27	-
TGTGCCAGCAGTTTATTAAGGACAGGGGGCCTGAATGAAAAACTGTTTTTT	CASSLLRTGGLNEKLFF	TRBJ1-4	-	TRBV27	TRBD1
TGTGCCACCAGCAGCGGAACTCAGGGCCCGGAGGTGAACACTGAAGCTTTCTTT	CATSSGTQGPEVNTEAFF	TRBJ1-1	many	TRBV15	-
TGTGCCAGCAGTGACGTTATCTGGAATCAGCCCCAGCATTTT	CASSDVIWNQPQHF	TRBJ1-5	-	TRBV6-6	-
TGTGCCACTGAGGCGGGCCCGAACACTGAAGCTTTCTTT	CATEAGPNTEAFF	TRBJ1-1	-	TRBV19	-
TGTGCCAGCAGCGGGGGCCTATACAATGAGCAGTTCTTC	CASSGGLYNEQFF	TRBJ2-1	-	TRBV7-6	-
TGTGCCAGCAGCTTAGTAGGGCTGGGGCCCAATGAGCAGTTCTTC	CASSLVGLGPNEQFF	TRBJ2-1	many	TRBV11-2	-
TGTGCCAGCAGCCAAAAATGGACTGAAGCTTTCTTT	CASSQKWTEAFF	TRBJ1-1	-	TRBV6-6	-
TGTGCCAGCAGCTTAGGCGGGGGACCTAACAATGAGCAGTTCTTC	CASSLGGGPNNEQFF	TRBJ2-1	-	TRBV7-4	TRBD2
TGTGCCAGCAGCGTAGCCTGGGTCTCCTACAATGAGCAGTTCTTC	CASSVAWVSYNEQFF	TRBJ2-1	few	TRBV9	-
TGTGCCAGCAATCGTTTGGGGGCCCGAGAGACCCAGTACTTC	CASNRLGARETQYF	TRBJ2-5	-	TRBV12-3/TRBV12-4	-
TGCGCCAGCAGCTTGGACCCGAACTATGGCTACACCTTC	CASSLDPNYGYTF	TRBJ1-2	-	TRBV5-1	-
TGCAGTGCTAGAGCGAGCGGGGGGGCAGAGACCCAGTACTTC	CSARASGGAETQYF	TRBJ2-5	-	TRBV20-1	TRBD2
TGTGCCAGCAGCCCAGGGATTCGGACTGAAGCTTTCTTT	CASSPGIRTEAFF	TRBJ1-1	-	TRBV7-4	-
TGTGCCAGCAGTTCTCAACTGGCGGGGCAGAACCGGCCGTTCTTC	CASSSQLAGQNRPFF	TRBJ2-1	-	TRBV12-3/TRBV12-4	-
TGCAGCGTCGGACAGAACAATGAGCAGTTCTTC	CSVGQNNEQFF	TRBJ2-1	-	TRBV29-1	-
TGTGCCAGTAGTATGGCCGGCGGGGGGCACACTGAAGCTTTCTTT	CASSMAGGGHTEAFF	TRBJ1-1	few	TRBV19	-
TGTGCCAGCCGTCCCGGGACAGGGCCTGTCCAAGAGACCCAGTACTTC	CASRPGTGPVQETQYF	TRBJ2-5	few	TRBV7-9	TRBD1
TGTGCCAGCACCGACTACTATAATTCACCCCTCCACTTT	CASTDYYNSPLHF	TRBJ1-6	once	TRBV2	-
TGTGCCAGCAGCCGGCTTGAGGGGGCGAGGGGAAACACCATATATTTT	CASSRLEGARGNTIYF	TRBJ1-3	few	TRBV28	TRBD1
TGTGCCAGCAGTTCGGGACAGGCCTTTCTCCCCGGGGAGCTGTTTTTT	CASSSGQAFLPGELFF	TRBJ2-2	few	TRBV6-5	TRBD1